This TCR beta chain originates from a study of blood T cell repertoires in COVID-19. Study context: Sites across the United States, Italy and Spain contributed samples from acute and convalescent COVID-19. The cDNA or gDNA used as material had been derived from T cells, B-cell-depleted T cells, or PBMCs.

V lost 3 bases and J lost 3; bases outside the gene matches: 5. Germline lookup yields CDR1 LGHDT and CDR2 YNNKEL (reference sequence). The CDR3 runs to 16 residues. In the authors' methods: How many nucleated cells were present was estimated from reference gene primer amplification. The protocol was immunoSEQ multiplex PCR, while the TCRdb copy is restricted to in-frame clones and leaves out a portion. That table supplies the V and J calls and clone size; D and trimming were determined from the DNA. The data contain roughly 120,000 clones, around 77% of them seen just once; the ten biggest clones take up approximately 7.9%.

This clonotype was sampled from a human donor in a cohort sampled during active COVID-19. The chain combines TRBV3-1 (or the pseudogene TRBV3-2) with TRBJ2-7; 13 bases are a match to TRBD2. Material for sequencing was peripheral blood. The CDR3 region has the DNA TGTGCCAGCAGCCACACTAGCGGGAGGGCCGACTACGAGCAGTACTTC. This gives the protein CASSHTSGRADYEQYF.